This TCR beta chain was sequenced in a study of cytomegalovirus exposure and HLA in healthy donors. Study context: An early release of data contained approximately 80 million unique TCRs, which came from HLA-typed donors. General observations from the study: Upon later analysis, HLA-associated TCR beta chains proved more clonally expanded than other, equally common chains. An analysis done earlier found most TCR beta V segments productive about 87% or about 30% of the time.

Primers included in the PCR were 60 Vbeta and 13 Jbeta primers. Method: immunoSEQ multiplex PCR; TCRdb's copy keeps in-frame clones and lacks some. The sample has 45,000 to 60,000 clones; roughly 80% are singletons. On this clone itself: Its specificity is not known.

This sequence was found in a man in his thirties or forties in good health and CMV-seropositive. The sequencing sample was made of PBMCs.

The CDR3: CASSSRQEQETQYF. In DNA, the CDR3 is TGTGCCAGCAGCTCAAGACAGGAGCAAGAGACCCAGTACTTC. The J gene is TRBJ2-5, the V gene TRBV7-9; possible D gene TRBD1, 6 bases. The CDR3 spans 14 residues. Germline lookup yields CDR1 SEHNR and CDR2 FQNEAQ (reference sequence). The ends were cut back, 4 bases at V and 2 bases at J, with 11 bases in the middle.